This T cell receptor (beta chain) was recovered during a study of blood T cell repertoires in COVID-19. The protocol was immunoSEQ multiplex PCR, while the TCRdb copy is restricted to in-frame clones and leaves out a portion. The table has 270,000 or so clones, approximately 83% seen once; the top ten hold over 9%. This CDR3 is 13 amino acids long. Germline assignment: CDR1 SGDLS and CDR2 YYNGEE. The V end was cut by 4 bases, the J end by 2 bases, with 9 bases between. The chain carries TRBV9 and TRBJ1-2; a possible D gene is TRBD1 (5 bases). The specimen was peripheral blood. The sequence was collected from a woman aged 45-65 years who had recovered from COVID-19. CDR3 DNA: TGTGCCAGCAGCAATACAGGAAACTATGGCTACACCTTC. Its protein is CASSNTGNYGYTF.